The rows below give T cell receptor beta chains drawn from one sample of a study of blood T cell repertoires in COVID-19. Assay used: immunoSEQ multiplex PCR; TCRdb lists only in-frame clones, some missing. The table has about 29,000 clones, 89% seen once. The source material was peripheral blood. These receptors were obtained from a human donor in a cohort sampled during active COVID-19. Each CDR3 is given with its conserved first and last residue. The order of the fields is clone size, J gene, D gene, V gene, CDR3 protein, CDR3 DNA. The D gene is left open where the match is weak. Where a row states a size, it is once, few, many or the class of an expanded clone; other rows omit it.

NA,TRBJ1-2,TRBD1,TRBV6-2/TRBV6-3,CASSYLAGTAHGYTF,TGTGCCAGCAGTTACTTGGCCGGGACAGCCCATGGCTACACCTTC
NA,TRBJ2-1,TRBD2,TRBV5-1,CASSLAGGRHEQFF,TGCGCCAGCAGCTTGGCGGGGGGGCGGCATGAGCAGTTCTTC
NA,TRBJ2-3,TRBD2,TRBV29-1,CSVVGTSPADTQYF,TGCAGCGTTGTGGGGACTAGCCCGGCAGATACGCAGTATTTT
NA,TRBJ1-2,TRBD1,TRBV10-3,CAISTGETNYGYTF,TGTGCCATCAGCACAGGGGAAACTAACTATGGCTACACCTTC
NA,TRBJ2-7,TRBD2,TRBV6-2/TRBV6-3,CASSLRGDLYYSYEQYF,TGTGCCAGCAGTCTGCGGGGGGACCTCTACTATTCCTACGAGCAGTACTTC
NA,TRBJ2-3,TRBD1,TRBV5-1,CASSLGQGSTDTQYF,TGCGCCAGCAGCTTGGGACAGGGAAGTACAGATACGCAGTATTTT
NA,TRBJ2-7,NA,TRBV11-1,CASSRDLPYEQYF,TGTGCCAGCAGCCGGGATTTACCTTACGAGCAGTACTTC
NA,TRBJ1-5,TRBD1,TRBV19,CASSIGQGALFNQPQHF,TGTGCCAGTAGTATAGGACAGGGGGCACTTTTCAATCAGCCCCAGCATTTT
NA,TRBJ1-4,NA,TRBV3-1/TRBV3-2,CASSQDVARSTNEKLFF,TGTGCCAGCAGCCAAGATGTCGCCAGATCAACTAATGAAAAACTGTTTTTT
NA,TRBJ2-5,TRBD1,TRBV5-5,CASSWGGTGQETQYF,TGTGCCAGCAGTTGGGGGGGGACAGGGCAAGAGACCCAGTACTTC
NA,TRBJ1-5,NA,TRBV27,CASRAGQISNQPQHF,TGTGCCAGCAGAGCCGGACAGATAAGCAATCAGCCCCAGCATTTT
few,TRBJ2-5,TRBD1,TRBV6-2/TRBV6-3,CASSGMDRIGETQYF,TGTGCCAGCAGTGGGATGGACAGGATTGGGGAGACCCAGTACTTC
NA,TRBJ1-6,TRBD1,TRBV19,CASSDVQGRTGGRSPLHF,TGTGCCAGTAGCGACGTTCAGGGGCGGACAGGGGGCCGTTCACCCCTCCACTTT
NA,TRBJ1-6,TRBD1,TRBV19,CASSPQGDYNSPLHF,TGTGCCAGTAGTCCCCAGGGGGACTATAATTCACCCCTCCACTTT
NA,TRBJ2-2,TRBD1,TRBV5-6,CASSSLGQRNTGELFF,TGTGCCAGCAGCTCCCTGGGACAGAGGAACACCGGGGAGCTGTTTTTT
NA,TRBJ2-3,NA,TRBV10-3,CAISGGLAGTDTQYF,TGTGCCATCAGTGGGGGGCTAGCGGGCACAGATACGCAGTATTTT
NA,TRBJ2-5,TRBD2,TRBV7-9,CASSFRYSRGVQETQYF,TGTGCCAGCAGCTTCCGTTACAGCCGGGGGGTTCAAGAGACCCAGTACTTC
NA,TRBJ1-4,TRBD1,TRBV5-1,CASSPGGGGEKLFF,TGCGCCAGCAGCCCAGGGGGCGGAGGGGAAAAACTGTTTTTT
NA,TRBJ2-7,TRBD2,TRBV15,CATSSGTSLESVEQYF,TGTGCCACCAGCAGCGGGACTAGCCTCGAATCGGTCGAGCAGTACTTC
NA,TRBJ2-5,TRBD2,TRBV9,CASSGTSGGLGGETQYF,TGTGCCAGTTCCGGGACTAGCGGGGGGCTAGGCGGAGAGACCCAGTACTTC
NA,TRBJ1-6,TRBD1,TRBV19,CASSIQQGDNSPLHF,TGTGCCAGTAGTATCCAGCAGGGGGATAATTCACCCCTCCACTTT
NA,TRBJ2-2,TRBD2,TRBV19,CASTLAGGAGGELFF,TGTGCCAGTACCCTAGCGGGGGGGGCCGGCGGGGAGCTGTTTTTT
NA,TRBJ1-6,NA,TRBV5-4,CASSGGGSSYNSPLHF,TGTGCCAGCAGCGGGGGCGGCAGCTCCTATAATTCACCCCTCCACTTT
few,TRBJ1-4,TRBD1,TRBV3-1/TRBV3-2,CASSQTGLLRATNEKLFF,TGTGCCAGCAGCCAGACAGGGCTTTTACGTGCAACTAATGAAAAACTGTTTTTT
once,TRBJ2-5,NA,TRBV12-5,CASGLGSGETQYF,TGTGCTAGTGGTTTGGGGAGCGGAGAGACCCAGTACTTC
NA,TRBJ1-1,TRBD1,TRBV2,CASSQQGATEAFF,TGTGCCAGCAGCCAACAGGGGGCCACTGAAGCTTTCTTT
NA,TRBJ2-3,NA,TRBV7-9,CASSSRSRTDTQYF,TGTGCCAGCAGCAGCCGGAGTCGCACAGATACGCAGTATTTT
NA,TRBJ1-4,TRBD1,TRBV5-1,CASSLSTGGDEKLFF,TGCGCCAGCAGCTTGAGCACAGGGGGCGATGAAAAACTGTTTTTT
NA,TRBJ2-4,TRBD1,TRBV27,CASSWGQGYIQYF,TGTGCCAGCAGTTGGGGACAGGGGTACATTCAGTACTTC
NA,TRBJ1-3,NA,TRBV24-1,CATSDPSVDGNTIYF,TGTGCCACCAGTGATCCATCGGTCGATGGAAACACCATATATTTT
NA,TRBJ2-3,NA,TRBV18,CASSPLTRDTQYF,TGTGCCAGCTCACCTCTAACTAGAGATACGCAGTATTTT
few,TRBJ1-2,TRBD1,TRBV18,CASSLGTATGDGYTF,TGTGCCAGCTCCCTCGGGACAGCCACAGGGGATGGCTACACCTTC
NA,TRBJ2-3,TRBD1,TRBV18,CASSPRQGSTDTQYF,TGTGCCAGCTCACCTCGACAGGGCAGCACAGATACGCAGTATTTT
NA,TRBJ2-7,TRBD1,TRBV19,CASSIGPGTGIHEQYF,TGTGCCAGTAGTATAGGTCCCGGGACAGGGATCCACGAGCAGTACTTC
NA,TRBJ2-2,TRBD2,TRBV7-2,CASSLVAGGPSGELFF,TGTGCCAGCAGCTTAGTGGCGGGGGGGCCGTCCGGGGAGCTGTTTTTT
NA,TRBJ2-7,NA,TRBV19,CASSIGNSGEQYF,TGTGCCAGTAGTATTGGGAATAGCGGCGAGCAGTACTTC
NA,TRBJ1-4,NA,TRBV11-2,CASSSSRASEKLFF,TGTGCCAGCAGCTCTAGCCGGGCGTCAGAAAAACTGTTTTTT
NA,TRBJ1-6,NA,TRBV5-1,CASSLGGVGGTSPLHF,TGCGCCAGCAGCTTGGGGGGTGTAGGGGGAACCTCACCCCTCCACTTT
NA,TRBJ2-5,NA,TRBV7-6,CASSLTGSKGGAEETQYF,TGTGCCAGCAGCTTGACAGGTTCAAAGGGAGGGGCCGAAGAGACCCAGTACTTC
NA,TRBJ2-7,TRBD1,TRBV7-2,CASSLGPPQGANEQYF,TGTGCCAGCAGCTTAGGACCCCCCCAGGGGGCTAACGAGCAGTACTTC
NA,TRBJ2-7,TRBD1,TRBV5-4,CASSNGQAGEQYF,TGTGCCAGCAGCAATGGACAGGCCGGCGAGCAGTACTTC
NA,TRBJ1-1,NA,TRBV12-3/TRBV12-4,CASMGPGTEAFF,TGTGCCAGCATGGGGCCGGGCACTGAAGCTTTCTTT
once,TRBJ2-3,TRBD2,TRBV6-2/TRBV6-3,CASSDGLAGGPRGTDTQYF,TGTGCCAGCAGTGACGGACTAGCGGGGGGGCCCAGGGGCACAGATACGCAGTATTTT
NA,TRBJ1-2,NA,TRBV6-2/TRBV6-3,CASSSVRQEGYTF,TGTGCCAGCAGTTCCGTCCGACAGGAGGGCTACACCTTC
NA,TRBJ2-7,NA,TRBV7-2,CASSSGGTYEQYF,TGTGCCAGCAGCTCGGGGGGCACCTACGAGCAGTACTTC
few,TRBJ1-6,TRBD1,TRBV5-1,CASSGSRDSLSSYNSPLHF,TGCGCCAGCAGCGGAAGCCGGGACAGCCTTAGCTCCTATAATTCACCCCTCCACTTT